This record concerns one TCR beta chain sequence. The data originate from a study of blood T cell repertoires in COVID-19. The data were produced by immunoSEQ multiplex PCR, yet TCRdb's version contains in-frame clones alone and is incomplete. This sample carries over 150,000 clones, about 88% of them seen once, and the ten largest clones take roughly a sixth. The sample was peripheral blood. This receptor was taken from a man aged 50 to 59 with COVID-19, enrolled during active disease.

The CDR3 protein is CASSVGLADDTGELFF. CDR3 sequence (DNA): TGTGCCAGCAGCGTAGGACTAGCGGACGACACCGGGGAGCTGTTTTTT. V and J are TRBV9 and TRBJ2-2; TRBD2 matches 9 bases. V lost 0 bases to trimming and J lost 3 bases; unmatched junction nucleotides: 3. Looked up from germline, CDR1 is SGDLS and CDR2 is YYNGEE. The CDR3 length is 16 residues.